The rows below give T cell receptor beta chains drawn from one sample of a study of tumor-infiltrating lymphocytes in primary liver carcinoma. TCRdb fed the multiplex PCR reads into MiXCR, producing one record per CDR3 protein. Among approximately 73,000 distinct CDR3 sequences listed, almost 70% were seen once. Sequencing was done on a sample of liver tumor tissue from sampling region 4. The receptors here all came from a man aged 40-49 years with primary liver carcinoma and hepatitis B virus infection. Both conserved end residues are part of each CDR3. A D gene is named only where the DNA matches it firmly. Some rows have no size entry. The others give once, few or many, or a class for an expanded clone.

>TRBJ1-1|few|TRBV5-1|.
CASSLAQAQETFF
TGCGCCAGCAGCTTGGCCCAGGCCCAGGAGACTTTCTTT
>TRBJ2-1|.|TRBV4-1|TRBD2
CASSQGEGMVVNEKFF
TGTGCCAGCAGCCAAGGGGAGGGAATGGTTGTAAATGAGAAGTTCTTC
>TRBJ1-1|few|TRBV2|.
CASRMDSGNTEAFF
TGTGCCAGCAGGATGGACAGCGGTAACACTGAAGCTTTCTTT
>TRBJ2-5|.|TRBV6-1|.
CANSANQETQYF
TGTGCCAACAGTGCCAACCAAGAGACCCAGTACTTC
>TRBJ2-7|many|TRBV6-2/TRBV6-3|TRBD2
CASSPSSEGREYF
TGTGCCAGCAGTCCTTCCTCGGAGGGGAGGGAGTACTTC
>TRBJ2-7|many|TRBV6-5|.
CASKNYGSYEQYF
TGTGCCAGCAAAAACTACGGCTCCTACGAGCAGTACTTC
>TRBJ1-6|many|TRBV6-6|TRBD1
CAGNDRGSYNSPLHF
TGTGCCGGAAATGACAGGGGCTCCTATAATTCACCCCTCCACTTT
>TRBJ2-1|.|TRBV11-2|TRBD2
CAGSLDIGLAMGEQFF
TGTGCCGGTAGCTTGGATATCGGACTAGCAATGGGTGAGCAGTTCTTC
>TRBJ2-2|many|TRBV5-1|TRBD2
CASSTSSGTNTGELFF
TGCGCCAGCAGCACCTCTAGCGGGACTAACACCGGGGAGCTGTTTTTT
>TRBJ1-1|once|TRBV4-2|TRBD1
CASSQCDREGKTEAFF
TGTGCGAGCAGCCAATGTGACAGGGAGGGGAAGACTGAAGCTTTCTTT
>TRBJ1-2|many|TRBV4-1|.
CASSQELGRPSGGYTF
TGCGCCAGCAGCCAAGAACTAGGACGTCCATCAGGAGGCTACACCTTC
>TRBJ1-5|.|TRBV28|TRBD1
CASSRRGGLGNQPQHF
TGTGCCAGCAGTCGTAGAGGGGGCTTGGGGAATCAGCCCCAGCATTTT
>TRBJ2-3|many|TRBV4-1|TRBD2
CASSLRLALSTDTQYF
TGCGCCAGCAGCCTTCGACTAGCGCTATCCACAGATACGCAGTATTTT
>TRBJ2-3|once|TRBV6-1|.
CASSGGDETDTQYF
TGTGCCAGCAGTGGCGGTGACGAGACGGATACGCAGTATTTT
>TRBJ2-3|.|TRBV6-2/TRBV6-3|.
CASSFPGTLYF
TGTGCCAGCAGTTTTCCAGGTACGCTGTATTTT
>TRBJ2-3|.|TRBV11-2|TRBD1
CARSLGLSTGVATDTQYF
TGTGCCAGGAGCTTAGGTCTTTCCACAGGGGTCGCCACAGACACGCAGTATTTT
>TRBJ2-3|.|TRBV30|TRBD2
CAWSVRDSSGSGTQYF
TGTGCCTGGAGTGTAAGAGACAGCAGCGGGAGTGGTACGCAGTATTTT
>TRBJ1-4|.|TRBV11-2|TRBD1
CASNLGTGGGEKLLF
TGTGCCAGCAACTTAGGGACAGGGGGTGGGGAAAAACTGCTTTTT
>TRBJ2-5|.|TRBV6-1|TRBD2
CTGSDLWTSGSGETQYF
TGTACCGGCAGTGACCTTTGGACTAGCGGTTCTGGGGAGACCCAGTACTTC
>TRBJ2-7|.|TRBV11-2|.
CAGSFPSLGIHEQYF
TGTGCCGGCAGCTTCCCGTCACTAGGGATCCACGAGCAGTACTTC
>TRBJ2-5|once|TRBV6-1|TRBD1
CASTTGHQETQCF
TGTGCCAGCACGACAGGGCACCAGGAGACCCAGTGCTTC
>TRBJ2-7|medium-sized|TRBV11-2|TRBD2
CASSLVAGETYEQYF
TGTGCCAGCAGCTTAGTAGCGGGAGAAACCTACGAGCAGTACTTC
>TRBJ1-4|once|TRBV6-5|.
CAGSYSAATNEKLFF
TGTGCCGGCAGTTACTCAGCGGCAACTAATGAAAAACTGTTTTTT
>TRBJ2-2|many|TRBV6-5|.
CASSSRPPGLNTGELFF
TGTGCCAGCAGTTCCCGTCCCCCAGGGTTAAACACCGGGGAGCTGTTTTTT